The T cell receptor (beta chain) under discussion was sequenced for a study of T cell repertoires in cytomegalovirus infection. Study at large: A matching HLA type, together with CMV infection, was signaled by public TCR beta signatures.

In the case of this clonotype: Its specificity is not known.

Broader study findings: Dominating the ex vivo response were HLA-C-restricted CMV-specific TCR beta clonotypes. Individuals carrying CMV plus the relevant HLA were identified by cumulative frequency of public TCR beta families.

CDR3 length: 15 amino acids. Germline values: CDR1 SGHAT, CDR2 FQDESV (reference sequence). V was clipped by 5 bases and J by 4 bases; unmatched bases: 8. TCRdb called the reads again in MiXCR, with one record for every CDR3 protein. The table records 350,000 to 450,000 distinct CDR3 sequences, less than 20% of them present only once. The chain uses TRBV11-1 and TRBJ2-5; TRBD1 agrees at 9 bases. This receptor was taken from a human donor in good health (CMV status not recorded). Some clones in this sample may be carry-over from other donors' samples. Material: PBMCs. In DNA, the CDR3 is TGTGCCAGCAGCCACTTACCACAGGGGGCAGAGACCCAGTACTTC. Protein: CASSHLPQGAETQYF.